The entry below describes one TCR beta chain. Method: immunoSEQ multiplex PCR; TCRdb's copy keeps in-frame clones and lacks some. The sample has under 2.5 million clones, about 90% seen once; the top ten hold about 0.36%. This sample is part of a study of shared clonotypes between healthy human individuals. V was pared by 2 bases and J by 11 bases, with 18 bases between. This CDR3 has 14 amino acids. Germline-derived CDR1 and CDR2 are KGHSH and LQKENI. Specimen: naive CD4+ T cells from PBMCs. Subset reported: CD45RA+ positively selected. This rearrangement joins TRBV18 to TRBJ1-1; D gene unclear. The TCR originated in a young man in good health. Some clones in this sample may be carry-over from other donors' samples. This CDR3 is CASSPGLVGAVAFF. DNA for the CDR3: TGTGCCAGCTCACCAGGGTTGGTGGGAGCCGTGGCTTTCTTT.